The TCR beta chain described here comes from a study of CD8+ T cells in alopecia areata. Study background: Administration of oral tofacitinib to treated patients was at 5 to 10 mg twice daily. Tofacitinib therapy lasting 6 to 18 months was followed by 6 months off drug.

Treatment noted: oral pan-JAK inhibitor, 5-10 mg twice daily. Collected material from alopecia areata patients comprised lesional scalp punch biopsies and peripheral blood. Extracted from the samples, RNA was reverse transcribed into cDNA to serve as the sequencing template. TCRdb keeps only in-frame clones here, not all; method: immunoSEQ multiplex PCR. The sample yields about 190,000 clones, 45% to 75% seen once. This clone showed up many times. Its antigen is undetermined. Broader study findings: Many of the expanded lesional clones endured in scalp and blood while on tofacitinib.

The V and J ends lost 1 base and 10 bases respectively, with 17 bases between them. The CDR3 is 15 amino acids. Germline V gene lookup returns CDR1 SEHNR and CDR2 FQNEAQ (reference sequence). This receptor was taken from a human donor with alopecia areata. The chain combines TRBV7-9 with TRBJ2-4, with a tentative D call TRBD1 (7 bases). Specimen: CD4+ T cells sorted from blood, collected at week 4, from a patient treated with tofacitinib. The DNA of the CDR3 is TGTGCCAGCAGCTTAGTAGACAGGGAGGCCTCTATTCAGTACTTC. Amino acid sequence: CASSLVDREASIQYF.